The 2 T cell receptor beta chains listed next were all sequenced from one sample in a study of identical twins. TCRdb passed the 5' RACE reads through MiXCR, listing each CDR3 protein once. The data hold 570,000 or so distinct CDR3 sequences, with just under 10% observed a single time. These sequences were also reported in another study, on yellow fever vaccine responses in identical twins.

The sample was PBMCs. The receptors come from a woman aged 18-29 years in good health.

This sequence joins TRBV12-3 or TRBV12-4 and TRBJ2-2; the D gene is possibly TRBD2 (6 bases). The CDR3 has 16 residues. V was cut by 7 bases and J by 4 bases, with 19 bases left in between. CDR3 sequence: CASNNSPPSATGELFF. The CDR3 DNA reads as TGTGCCAGCAACAACTCACCCCCTAGCGCCACCGGGGAGCTGTTTTTT.

The chain is built from TRBV20-1 and TRBJ2-7; TRBD2 is a possible D gene (6 bases). CDR3 length: 14 amino acids. Trimming cost V 3 bases and J 3 bases, with 15 bases left between them. Germline V gene lookup returns CDR1 DFQATT and CDR2 SNEGSKA (reference sequence). DNA of the CDR3: TGCAGTGCTAGTTTCCGACTAGACGGCTACGAGCAGTACTTC. Its protein is CSASFRLDGYEQYF.